The present TCR beta chain was sequenced within a study of blood T cell repertoires in COVID-19. The CDR3 is 16 residues long. The V segment lost 8 bases and the J segment 9 bases; nucleotides outside the gene matches: 16. CDR1 SGHAT and CDR2 FQNNGV come from the germline V gene. In the study's own analysis: The assay estimated nucleated cells by amplifying reference gene primers. TCRdb's copy holds only in-frame clones and misses some; the assay was immunoSEQ multiplex PCR. V and J calls and clone size are copied from that table; D and trimming were computed from the DNA. Of some 83,000 clones listed, over 70% are singletons.

This chain uses TRBV11-2 with TRBJ2-1; 10 bases are shared with TRBD2. The source of this sequence is a man aged 45-60 years with acute or convalescent COVID-19. The sample was peripheral blood. CDR3 in amino acids: CASSRAGTSAWIEQFF. The CDR3 bases are TGTGCCAGCTCAAGGGCTGGGACTAGCGCCTGGATTGAGCAGTTCTTC.